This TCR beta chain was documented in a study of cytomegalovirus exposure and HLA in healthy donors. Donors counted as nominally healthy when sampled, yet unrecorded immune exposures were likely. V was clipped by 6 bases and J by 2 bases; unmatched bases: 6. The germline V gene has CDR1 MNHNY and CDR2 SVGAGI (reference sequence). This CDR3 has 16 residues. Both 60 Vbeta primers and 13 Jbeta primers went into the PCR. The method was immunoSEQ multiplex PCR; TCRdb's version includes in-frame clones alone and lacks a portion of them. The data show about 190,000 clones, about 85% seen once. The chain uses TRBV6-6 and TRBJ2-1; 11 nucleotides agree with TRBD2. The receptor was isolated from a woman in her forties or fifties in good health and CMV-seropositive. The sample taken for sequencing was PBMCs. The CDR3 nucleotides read TGTGCCAGCAGCTCTGGGACTAGCGGCACCTACAATGAGCAGTTCTTC. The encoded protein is CASSSGTSGTYNEQFF.